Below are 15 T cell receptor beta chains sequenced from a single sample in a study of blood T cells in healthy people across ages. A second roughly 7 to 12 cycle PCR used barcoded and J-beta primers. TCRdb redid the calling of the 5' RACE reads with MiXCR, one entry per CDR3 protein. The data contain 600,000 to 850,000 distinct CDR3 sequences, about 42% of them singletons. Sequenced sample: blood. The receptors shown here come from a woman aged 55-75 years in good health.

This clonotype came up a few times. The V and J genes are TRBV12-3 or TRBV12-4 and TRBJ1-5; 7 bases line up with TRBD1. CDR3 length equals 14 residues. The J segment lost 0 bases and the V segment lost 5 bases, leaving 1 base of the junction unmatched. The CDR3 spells CASSQGDSNQPQHF. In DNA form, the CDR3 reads TGTGCCAGCAGTCAGGGGGATAGCAATCAGCCCCAGCATTTT.

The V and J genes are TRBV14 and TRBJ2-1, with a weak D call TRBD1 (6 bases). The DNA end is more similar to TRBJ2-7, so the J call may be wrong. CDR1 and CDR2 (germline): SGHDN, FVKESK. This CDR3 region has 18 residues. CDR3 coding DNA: TGTGCCAGCAGCAGCAACCCGAACCGGGACAAATCCTACAATGAGCAGTACTTC. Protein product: CASSSNPNRDKSYNEQYF.

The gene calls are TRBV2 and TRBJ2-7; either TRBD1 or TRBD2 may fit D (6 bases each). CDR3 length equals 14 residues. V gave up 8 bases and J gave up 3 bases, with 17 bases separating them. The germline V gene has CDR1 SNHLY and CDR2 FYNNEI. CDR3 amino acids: CASLWSGANYEQYF. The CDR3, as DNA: TGTGCCAGCCTATGGTCGGGGGCAAACTACGAGCAGTACTTC.

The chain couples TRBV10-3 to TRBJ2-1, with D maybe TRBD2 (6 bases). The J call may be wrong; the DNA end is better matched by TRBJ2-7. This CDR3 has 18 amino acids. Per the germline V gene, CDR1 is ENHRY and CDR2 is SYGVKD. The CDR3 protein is CATGGGGELIISYNEQYF. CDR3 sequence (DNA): TGTGCCACCGGGGGAGGTGGGGAGTTAATAATATCCTACAATGAGCAGTACTTC.

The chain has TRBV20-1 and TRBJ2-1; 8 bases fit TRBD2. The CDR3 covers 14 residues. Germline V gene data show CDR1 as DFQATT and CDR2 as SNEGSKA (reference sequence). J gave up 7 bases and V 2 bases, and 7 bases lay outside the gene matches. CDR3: CSARRSGSKNEQFF. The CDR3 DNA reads TGCAGTGCTAGACGGAGCGGGAGTAAGAATGAGCAGTTCTTC.

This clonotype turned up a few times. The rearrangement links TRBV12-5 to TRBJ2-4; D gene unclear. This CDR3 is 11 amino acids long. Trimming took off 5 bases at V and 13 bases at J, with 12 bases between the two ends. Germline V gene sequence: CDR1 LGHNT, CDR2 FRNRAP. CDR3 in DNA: TGTGCTAGTGGTCCTTGGAATGAGCAGTACTTC. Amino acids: CASGPWNEQYF.

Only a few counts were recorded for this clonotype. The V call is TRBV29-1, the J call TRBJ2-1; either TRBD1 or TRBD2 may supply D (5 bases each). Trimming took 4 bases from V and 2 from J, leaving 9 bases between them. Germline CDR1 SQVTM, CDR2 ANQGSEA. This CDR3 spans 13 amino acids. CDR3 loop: CSVVGDPYNEQFF. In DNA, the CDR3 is TGCAGCGTTGTCGGGGACCCCTACAATGAGCAGTTCTTC.

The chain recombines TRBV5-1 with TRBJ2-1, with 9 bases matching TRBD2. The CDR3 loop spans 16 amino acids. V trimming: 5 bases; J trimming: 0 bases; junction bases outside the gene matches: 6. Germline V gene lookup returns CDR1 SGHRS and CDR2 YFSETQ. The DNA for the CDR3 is TGCGCCAGCAGAGCGGGGGGTCCTAGCTCCTACAATGAGCAGTTCTTC. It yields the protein CASRAGGPSSYNEQFF.

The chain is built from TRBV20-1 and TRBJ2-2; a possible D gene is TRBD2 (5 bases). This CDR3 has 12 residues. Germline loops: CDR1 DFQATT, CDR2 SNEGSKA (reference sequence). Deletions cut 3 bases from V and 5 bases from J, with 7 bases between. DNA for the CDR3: TGCAGTGCTAGGTGGGAGACCGGGGAGCTGTTTTTT. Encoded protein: CSARWETGELFF.

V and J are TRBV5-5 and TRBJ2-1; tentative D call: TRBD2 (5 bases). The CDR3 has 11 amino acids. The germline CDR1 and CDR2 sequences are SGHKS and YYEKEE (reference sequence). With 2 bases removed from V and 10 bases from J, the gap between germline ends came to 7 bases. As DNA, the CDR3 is TGTGCCAGCAGCTTTAGCGAAGAGCAGTTCTTC. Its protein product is CASSFSEEQFF. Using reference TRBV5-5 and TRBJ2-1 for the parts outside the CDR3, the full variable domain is DAGVTQSPTHLIKTRGQQVTLRCSPISGHKSVSWYQQVLGQGPQFIFQYYEKEERGRGNFPDRFSARQFPNYSSELNVNALLLGDSALYLCASSFSEEQFFGPGTRLTVL.

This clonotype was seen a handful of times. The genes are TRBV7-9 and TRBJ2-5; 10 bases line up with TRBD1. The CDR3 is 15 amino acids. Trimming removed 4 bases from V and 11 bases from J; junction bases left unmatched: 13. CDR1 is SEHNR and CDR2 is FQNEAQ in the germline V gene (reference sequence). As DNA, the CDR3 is TGTGCCAGCAGCTCACCCGGGACAGGGGTCAGAGAGCAGTACTTC. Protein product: CASSSPGTGVREQYF.

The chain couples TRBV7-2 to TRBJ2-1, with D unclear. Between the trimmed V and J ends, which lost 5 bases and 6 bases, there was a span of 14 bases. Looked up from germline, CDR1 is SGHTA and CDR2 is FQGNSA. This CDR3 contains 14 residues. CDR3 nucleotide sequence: TGTGCCAGCAGCGCATGGGCCTGGTCCAATGAGCAGTTCTTC. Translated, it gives CASSAWAWSNEQFF.

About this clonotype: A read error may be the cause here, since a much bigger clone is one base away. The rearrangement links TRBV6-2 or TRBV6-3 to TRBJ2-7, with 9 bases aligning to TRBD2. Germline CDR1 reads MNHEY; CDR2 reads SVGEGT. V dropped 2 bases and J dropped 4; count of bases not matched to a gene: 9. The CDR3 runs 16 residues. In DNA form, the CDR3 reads TGTGCCAGCAGTTACGCCGGGGTTAGCGGGAGATACGAGCAGTACTTC. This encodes CASSYAGVSGRYEQYF.

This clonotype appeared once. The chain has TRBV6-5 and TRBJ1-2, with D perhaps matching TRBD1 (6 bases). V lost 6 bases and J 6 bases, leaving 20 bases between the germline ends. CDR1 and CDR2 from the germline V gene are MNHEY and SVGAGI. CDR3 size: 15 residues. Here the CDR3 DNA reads TGTGCCAGCAGGACCACAGGGATTGGGGGGAATGGCTACACCTTC. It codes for CASRTTGIGGNGYTF.

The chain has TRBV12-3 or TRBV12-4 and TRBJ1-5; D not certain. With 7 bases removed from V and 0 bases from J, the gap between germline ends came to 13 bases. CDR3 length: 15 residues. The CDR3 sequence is CASTVQSNSNQPQHF. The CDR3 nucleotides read TGTGCCAGCACAGTCCAGTCCAATAGCAATCAGCCCCAGCATTTT.